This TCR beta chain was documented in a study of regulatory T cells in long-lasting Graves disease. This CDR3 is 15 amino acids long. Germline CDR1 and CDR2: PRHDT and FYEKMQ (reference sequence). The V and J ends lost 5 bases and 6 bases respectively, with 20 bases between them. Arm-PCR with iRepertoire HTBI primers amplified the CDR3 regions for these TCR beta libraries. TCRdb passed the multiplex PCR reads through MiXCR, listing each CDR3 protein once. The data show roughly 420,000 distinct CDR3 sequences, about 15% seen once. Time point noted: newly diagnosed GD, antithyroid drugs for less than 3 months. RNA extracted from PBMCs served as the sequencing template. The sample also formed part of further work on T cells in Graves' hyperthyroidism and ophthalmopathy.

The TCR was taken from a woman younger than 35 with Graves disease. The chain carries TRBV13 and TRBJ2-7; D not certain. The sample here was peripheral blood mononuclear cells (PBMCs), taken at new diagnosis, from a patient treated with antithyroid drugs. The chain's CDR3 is CASSPRALLSGEQYF. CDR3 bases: TGTGCCAGCAGCCCCCGTGCCCTATTATCCGGCGAGCAGTACTTC.